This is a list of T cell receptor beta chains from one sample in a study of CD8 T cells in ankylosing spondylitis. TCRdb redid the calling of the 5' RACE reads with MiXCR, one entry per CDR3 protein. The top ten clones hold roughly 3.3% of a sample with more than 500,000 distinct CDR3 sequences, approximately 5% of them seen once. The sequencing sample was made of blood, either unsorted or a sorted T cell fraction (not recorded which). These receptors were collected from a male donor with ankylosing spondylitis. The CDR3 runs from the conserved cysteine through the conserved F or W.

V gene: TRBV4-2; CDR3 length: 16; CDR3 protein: CASSQDPRGRNYGYTF
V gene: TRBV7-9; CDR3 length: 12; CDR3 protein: CACLWVTDTQYF
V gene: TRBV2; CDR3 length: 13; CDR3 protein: CASEQSGANVLTF
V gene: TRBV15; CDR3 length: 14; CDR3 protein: CATSRDSLGYGYTF
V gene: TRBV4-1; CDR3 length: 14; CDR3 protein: CASSPGLAPDTQYF
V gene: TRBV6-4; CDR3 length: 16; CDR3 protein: CASSDRPQREKDTQYF
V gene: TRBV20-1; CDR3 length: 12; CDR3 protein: CRAYGGASGYTF
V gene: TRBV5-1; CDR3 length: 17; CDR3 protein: CASSLRPGQGTNQPQHF
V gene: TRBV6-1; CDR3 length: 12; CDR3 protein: CASRTLGTEAFF
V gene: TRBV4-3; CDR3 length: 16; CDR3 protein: CASSQDRTSGRLTQYF
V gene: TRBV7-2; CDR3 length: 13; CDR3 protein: CASSLALWQPQHF
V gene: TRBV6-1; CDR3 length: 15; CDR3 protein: CASRRQGPLGTEAFF
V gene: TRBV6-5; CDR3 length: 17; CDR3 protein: CASSYSDLSSSYNEQFF
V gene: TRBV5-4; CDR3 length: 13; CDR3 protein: CASSLGQGVGYTF
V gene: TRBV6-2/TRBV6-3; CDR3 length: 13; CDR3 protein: CASLLSGANVLTF
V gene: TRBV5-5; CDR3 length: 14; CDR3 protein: CASSDDGGSSEQYF
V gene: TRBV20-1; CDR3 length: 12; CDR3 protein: CSYHPGHHEQYF
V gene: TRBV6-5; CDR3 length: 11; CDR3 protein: CASSYKYEQFF
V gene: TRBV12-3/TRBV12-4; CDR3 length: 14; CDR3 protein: CASSFSGGFYEQYF
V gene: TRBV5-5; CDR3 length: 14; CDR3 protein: CASSLGVTNTEAFF
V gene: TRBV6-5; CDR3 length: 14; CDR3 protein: CASSYEQGATEAFF
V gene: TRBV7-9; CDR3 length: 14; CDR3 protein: CASSLTPSGEKLFF
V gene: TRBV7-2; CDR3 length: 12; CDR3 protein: CASSFGPAEAFF
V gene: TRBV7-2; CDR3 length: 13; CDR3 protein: CASSLVMGYEQYF
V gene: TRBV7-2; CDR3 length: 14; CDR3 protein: CASSYQGSGNTIYF
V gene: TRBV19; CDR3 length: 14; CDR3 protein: CASSILFGNQPQHF
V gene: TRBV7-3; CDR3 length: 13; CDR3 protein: CASSLQTGGEQYF
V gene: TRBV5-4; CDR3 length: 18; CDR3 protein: CASSSDNLILTSTDTQYF
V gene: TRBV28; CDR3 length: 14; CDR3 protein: CASRVQGAGYGYTF
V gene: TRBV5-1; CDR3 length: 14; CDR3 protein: CASSFSGLGGKAFF
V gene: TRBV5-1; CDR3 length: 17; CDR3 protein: CASSPGQGAGDSYEQYF
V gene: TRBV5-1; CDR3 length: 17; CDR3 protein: CASSRTAALAGDYEQYF
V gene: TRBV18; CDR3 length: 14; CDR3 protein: CASSRGGNTGELFF
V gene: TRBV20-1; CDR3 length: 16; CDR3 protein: CSARPSGRYFSPEQFF
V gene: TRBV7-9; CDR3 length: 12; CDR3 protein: CASEKPENIQYF
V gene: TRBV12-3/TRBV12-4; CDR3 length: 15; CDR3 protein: CASRPRRGGTDTQYF
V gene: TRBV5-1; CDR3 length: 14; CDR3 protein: CASRGTGGGTEAFF
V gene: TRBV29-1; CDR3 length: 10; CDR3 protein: CSLWSDTQYF
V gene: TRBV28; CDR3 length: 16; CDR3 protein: CASKMTSGTSTGELFF
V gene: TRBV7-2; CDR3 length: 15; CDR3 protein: CASSLGSGQGYGYTF
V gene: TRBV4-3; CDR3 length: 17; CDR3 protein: CASSQDIAGGRYYEQYF